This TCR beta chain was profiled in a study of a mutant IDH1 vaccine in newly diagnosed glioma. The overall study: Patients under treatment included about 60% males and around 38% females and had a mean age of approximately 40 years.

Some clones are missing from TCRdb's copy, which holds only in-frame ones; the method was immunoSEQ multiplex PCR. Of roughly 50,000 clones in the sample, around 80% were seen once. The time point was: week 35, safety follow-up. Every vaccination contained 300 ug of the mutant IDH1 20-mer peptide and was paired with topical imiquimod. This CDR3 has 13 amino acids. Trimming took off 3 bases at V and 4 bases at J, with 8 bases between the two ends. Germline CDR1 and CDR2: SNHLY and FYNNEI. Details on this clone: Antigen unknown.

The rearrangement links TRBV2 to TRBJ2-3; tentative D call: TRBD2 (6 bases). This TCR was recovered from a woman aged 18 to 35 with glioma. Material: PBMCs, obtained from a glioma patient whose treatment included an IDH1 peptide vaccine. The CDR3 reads CASSDVAADTQYF. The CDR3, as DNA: TGTGCCAGCAGTGATGTAGCGGCAGATACGCAGTATTTT.